This T cell receptor (beta chain) was sequenced during a study of T cell changes during pregnancy in multiple sclerosis. Data came from immunoSEQ multiplex PCR; TCRdb stores just in-frame clones and leaves some out. Counted here are approximately 20,000 clones, roughly 87% occurring once; the ten biggest clones make up more than 7.5%. Germline V gene lookup returns CDR1 GTSNPN and CDR2 SVGIG (reference sequence). V was trimmed by 1 base and J by 5 bases, leaving 12 bases between them. This CDR3 spans 13 amino acids. The rearrangement joins TRBV30 to TRBJ2-7; D gene uncertain. The sequence came from a female donor with multiple sclerosis, enrolled in a pregnancy study. Sequences were derived from CD8+ T cells from peripheral blood mononuclear cells, sampled after pregnancy. In DNA, the CDR3 is TGTGCCTGGAGTGCAGGTCAGCCTCACGAGCAGTACTTC. This encodes CAWSAGQPHEQYF.